One and the same sample provided the 13 T cell receptor beta chains below, sequenced in a study of T cell clones after liver transplantation. Assay: immunoSEQ multiplex PCR; the TCRdb copy retains only in-frame clones and omits some. The table lists under 85,000 clones, about four fifths of them singletons. Sequenced here: CD4+ T cells from blood, sampled 12 months after liver transplant. These receptors all come from a human patient who received a liver transplant. Some T cells may possibly be graft donor cells.

The chain joins TRBV18 to TRBJ2-7, with D possibly being TRBD2 (6 bases). CDR1 is KGHSH, CDR2 LQKENI, per germline. V lost 2 bases and J 1 base, leaving 12 bases between the germline ends. The CDR3 is 15 residues long. The CDR3 protein is CASSPAGGSSYEQYF. CDR3 bases: TGTGCCAGCTCACCAGCCGGGGGATCTTCCTACGAGCAGTACTTC.

This clone was detected only a few times. The CDR3 loop is CARSLGEGQGNQPQHF. The CDR3 nucleotides read TGTGCCAGAAGCTTGGGTGAGGGACAGGGGAATCAGCCCCAGCATTTT. V usage is TRBV5-3 and J usage is TRBJ1-5; 10 nucleotides align to TRBD1. TRBV5-3 is treated as an ORF (open reading frame) with a function not yet certain. The CDR3 is made up of 16 amino acids. Trimming at V came to 0 bases and at J to 4 bases, leaving 4 bases not matched to a gene.

The chain links TRBV28 to TRBJ2-7; D is possibly TRBD2 (6 bases). The ends were cut back, 4 bases at V and 1 base at J, with 17 bases in the middle. The CDR3 has 16 residues. Germline V lookup: CDR1 MDHEN, CDR2 SYDVKM. CDR3 sequence (DNA): TGTGCCAGCAGTTCTCATAGTAGCGGAGGGTCCTACGAGCAGTACTTC. The encoded protein is CASSSHSSGGSYEQYF.

V usage is TRBV2 and J usage is TRBJ1-3; 7 nucleotides match TRBD1. Germline lookup yields CDR1 SNHLY and CDR2 FYNNEI. V trimming: 4 bases; J trimming: 2 bases; junction bases outside the gene matches: 2. The CDR3 is made up of 14 amino acids. The CDR3 bases are TGTGCCAGCAGTGGCCAGGGGGCTGGAAACACCATATATTTT. It yields the protein CASSGQGAGNTIYF. Variable domain in full (rest from reference TRBV2 and TRBJ1-3): EPEVTQTPSHQVTQMGQEVILRCVPISNHLYFYWYRQILGQKVEFLVSFYNNEISEKSEIFDDQFSVERPDGSNFTLKIRSTKLEDSAMYFCASSGQGAGNTIYFGEGSWLTVV.

This chain joins TRBV19 and TRBJ2-5; 8 nucleotides agree with TRBD2. This CDR3 is built from 16 residues. V lost 5 bases to trimming and J lost 5 bases; unmatched junction nucleotides: 13. CDR1 is LNHDA, CDR2 SQIVND, per germline (reference sequence). The CDR3 DNA is TGTGCCAGTAGTCGGCTAGCGGGCGGTTTGGTGGAGACCCAGTACTTC. It translates to CASSRLAGGLVETQYF.

V is TRBV28 and J is TRBJ1-2; 7 bases map to TRBD1. This CDR3 is 14 amino acids long. Germline lookup yields CDR1 MDHEN and CDR2 SYDVKM. Unmatched junction bases numbered 13, after V lost 7 bases and J lost 8 bases. The CDR3 loop reads CASTQPDRAGGYTF. DNA for the CDR3: TGTGCCAGCACCCAACCAGACAGGGCAGGCGGCTACACCTTC.

The V gene is TRBV5-4, the J gene TRBJ2-7; either TRBD1 or TRBD2 may fit D (5 bases each). The ends were cut back, 3 bases at V and 1 base at J, with 14 bases in the middle. Germline V gene data show CDR1 as SGHNT and CDR2 as YYREEE (reference sequence). CDR3 size: 15 residues. The CDR3 DNA is TGTGCCAGCAGCTATACCGGGACCTTATCCTACGAGCAGTACTTC. Its protein product is CASSYTGTLSYEQYF.

The chain couples TRBV27 to TRBJ2-1; 9 bases agree with TRBD2. The CDR3 loop spans 17 amino acids. After removal of 3 bases from V and 0 bases from J, the junction contained 6 bases not matched to a gene. Germline values: CDR1 MNHEY, CDR2 SMNVEV (reference sequence). CDR3 coding DNA: TGTGCCAGCAGTTTGAGGGGAGCGGGAGGCTCCTACAATGAGCAGTTCTTC. Translating it yields CASSLRGAGGSYNEQFF.

The chain employs TRBV13 and TRBJ1-2, with 7 bases identical to TRBD1. Germline values: CDR1 PRHDT, CDR2 FYEKMQ (reference sequence). The length of the CDR3 is 16 residues. V lost 5 bases and J lost 8; bases outside the gene matches: 17. The CDR3 here is CASSPLQGGGLLGYTF. Here the CDR3 DNA reads TGTGCCAGCAGCCCTCTCCAGGGGGGTGGGCTGCTAGGCTACACCTTC.

The chain has TRBV6-1 and TRBJ2-5, with 9 bases that match TRBD2. The CDR3 spans 15 residues. Trimming took 6 bases from V and 2 from J; bases not matched to a gene: 7. Looked up from germline, CDR1 is MNHNS and CDR2 is SASEGT. CDR3 region: CASRGEGLAQETQYF. The CDR3 nucleotides read TGTGCCAGCAGAGGAGAGGGACTAGCACAAGAGACCCAGTACTTC.

This clone showed up just a few times. This chain uses TRBV28 with TRBJ1-3; 7 bases agree with TRBD1. The V and J ends lost 5 bases and 3 bases, in that order; junction bases with no gene match: 7. Germline V CDR1 and CDR2: MDHEN, SYDVKM. This CDR3 contains 15 residues. The CDR3 sequence is CASSMIDRVGNTIYF. The CDR3 DNA is TGTGCCAGCAGTATGATCGACAGGGTTGGAAACACCATATATTTT.

V and J are TRBV6-1 and TRBJ1-4, with D unresolved. CDR3 size: 15 residues. CDR1 is MNHNS, CDR2 SASEGT, per germline. With 5 bases removed from V and 4 bases from J, the gap between germline ends came to 14 bases. CDR3 amino acids: CASSPTGMRNEKLFF. The CDR3 DNA sequence: TGTGCCAGCAGTCCCACGGGCATGCGTAATGAAAAACTGTTTTTT.

The rearrangement uses TRBV7-8 and TRBJ2-4; tentative D call: TRBD2 (6 bases). V dropped 4 bases and J dropped 9 bases, with 16 bases sitting between them. Germline CDR1 and CDR2: SGHVS and FQNEAQ. The CDR3 has 14 residues. Written as DNA, the CDR3 is TGTGCCAGCAGCTCGCCTATGGCGGGATCCATTCAGTACTTC. Its protein product is CASSSPMAGSIQYF.